The next 16 T cell receptor beta chains were all read from a single sample in a study of blood T cells in healthy people across ages. The authors ran a second PCR of roughly 6 to 11 cycles using a sample-barcoded 5' primer and a J-beta primer mix. TCRdb reprocessed the 5' RACE reads via MiXCR and lists one record per CDR3 protein. Of 1.5 million to 2 million distinct CDR3 sequences listed, roughly 30% were seen once; the top ten hold 7.7%. Sequenced sample: blood. These receptors originate from a woman aged 25 to 39 in good health.

About this clonotype itself: Mismatch with germline at one junction end may stem from a read error. The V call is TRBV5-5, the J call TRBJ2-1, with TRBD1 identical over 9 bases. The CDR3 is made up of 17 amino acids. Germline lookup yields CDR1 SGHKS and CDR2 YYEKEE (reference sequence). The CDR3: CASSSYFGTGLYSEQFF. For the CDR3, the DNA is TGTGCCAGCAGCTCGTACTTTGGGACAGGGCTCTACAGTGAGCAGTTCTTC.

This clonotype was recorded a few times. The chain recombines TRBV7-6 with TRBJ2-7, with D possibly being TRBD1 (8 bases). The ends were cut back, 5 bases at V and 0 bases at J, with 17 bases in the middle. Germline V gene sequence: CDR1 SGHVS, CDR2 FNYEAQ. This CDR3 spans 16 amino acids. The CDR3 sequence: CASSPRTGTTSYEQYF. CDR3 coding DNA: TGTGCCAGCAGCCCTAGGACAGGGACTACCTCCTACGAGCAGTACTTC.

The chain carries TRBV5-1 and TRBJ2-1, with D perhaps TRBD1 (6 bases). CDR3 length equals 15 residues. Germline V lookup: CDR1 SGHRS, CDR2 YFSETQ. V lost 7 bases, J lost 6 bases, and 20 bases lay in between. The CDR3 DNA reads TGCGCCAGCGGGATCGGGACACTGGGGTCCAATGAGCAGTTCTTC. This codes for CASGIGTLGSNEQFF.

This clonotype has more than one count but fewer than ten. The chain uses TRBV5-5 and TRBJ2-3; D unclear. CDR3 length: 14 amino acids. CDR1 and CDR2 (germline): SGHKS, YYEKEE (reference sequence). Trimming took off 2 bases at V and 3 bases at J, with 10 bases between the two ends. CDR3 bases: TGTGCCAGCAGCTTCGGAACGGGTACAGATACGCAGTATTTT. This translates into CASSFGTGTDTQYF.

In this sample, this clonotype turned up once. Relative to the germline gene, one junction end is altered; a read error may explain this. The gene calls are TRBV25-1 and TRBJ1-2; D remains unclear. The CDR3 is 14 residues long. Per the germline V gene, CDR1 is MGHDK and CDR2 is SYGVNS. The CDR3 nucleotides read TGTGCCGGCAGTGGGGAACGGAGTTTTTATGGCTACACCTTC. Protein: CAGSGERSFYGYTF.

The chain uses TRBV11-3 and TRBJ1-1, with D perhaps matching TRBD1 (5 bases). This CDR3 has 15 residues. The germline V gene encodes CDR1 SGHNT and CDR2 YENEEA. The germline V and J ends were trimmed by 5 bases and 3 bases, with 16 bases remaining between them. The CDR3 spells CASSPRAGKDTEAFF. The DNA for the CDR3 is TGTGCCAGCAGCCCCCGGGCAGGGAAGGACACTGAAGCTTTCTTT.

Regarding this clonotype: At one end the junction does not follow the germline gene, possibly because of a read error. The gene calls are TRBV10-1 and TRBJ2-7; perhaps TRBD2 as D (6 bases). Germline V CDR1 and CDR2: WNHNN, SYGVQD (reference sequence). The CDR3 extends over 9 amino acids. CDR3 bases: TGCGCCAGAAGAAAAGCGGGCCGCTTC. This translates into CARRKAGRF.

This sequence joins TRBV7-6 and TRBJ1-5; D is ambiguous. The germline CDR1 and CDR2 sequences are SGHVS and FNYEAQ. This CDR3 contains 15 residues. V lost 1 base to trimming and J lost 6 bases, with 13 bases between them. The CDR3 loop is CASSLGQAVGQPQHF. The DNA of the CDR3 is TGTGCCAGCAGCTTAGGGCAGGCGGTGGGTCAGCCCCAGCATTTT.

This clonotype was detected only a few times. V and J are TRBV28 and TRBJ2-7, with 8 bases matching TRBD1. CDR3 size: 17 residues. The ends lost 6 bases at V and 6 bases at J; junction bases unmatched: 19. Germline CDR1 is MDHEN and CDR2 is SYDVKM. This CDR3 reads CASRPTGQGSSFGEQYF. As DNA, the CDR3 is TGTGCCAGCAGACCTACCGGACAGGGAAGTTCCTTCGGCGAGCAGTACTTC.

Here the CDR3 DNA reads TGCAGTGCTAGAGAGGGGTTAGGGCGGCAGCCCCAGCATTTT. Its protein is CSAREGLGRQPQHF. The gene calls are TRBV20-1 and TRBJ1-5, with no clear D. Trimming shortened V by 0 bases and J by 7 bases, and 13 bases separated the two germline ends. The CDR3 covers 14 residues. From germline, CDR1 is DFQATT and CDR2 SNEGSKA (reference sequence).

In its sample, this clonotype was seen a few times. The V call is TRBV29-1, the J call TRBJ1-2, with D uncertain. The V gene lost 5 bases and the J gene lost 4 bases, with 14 bases spanning the gap. Germline lookup yields CDR1 SQVTM and CDR2 ANQGSEA. The CDR3 runs 13 residues. Here the CDR3 reads CSVNGGVSYGYTF. The DNA for the CDR3 is TGCAGCGTTAACGGCGGGGTCTCCTATGGCTACACCTTC.

The chain combines TRBV2 with TRBJ1-2, with D tentatively TRBD1 (5 bases). Germline CDR1 and CDR2: SNHLY and FYNNEI. The CDR3 has 13 amino acids. This chain's CDR3 is CALQPGVPEGYTF. As DNA, the CDR3 is TGTGCGCTACAGCCGGGGGTGCCTGAGGGCTACACCTTC.

Only a few counts were recorded for this clonotype. The V and J genes are TRBV7-9 and TRBJ1-4; no firm D call. Per the germline V gene, CDR1 is SEHNR and CDR2 is FQNEAQ (reference sequence). Between the trimmed V and J ends, which lost 7 bases and 4 bases, there was a span of 10 bases. The CDR3 contains 13 residues. The CDR3: CASTRRGNEKLFF. CDR3 in DNA: TGTGCCAGCACCCGTCGGGGTAATGAAAAACTGTTTTTT.

The chain uses TRBV12-3 or TRBV12-4 and TRBJ2-5; D tentatively fits TRBD1 or TRBD2 (5 bases each). The CDR3 covers 15 residues. V lost 8 bases to trimming and J lost 5 bases, with 21 bases between them. The CDR3 loop is CASARAGGAWETQYF. The DNA of the CDR3 is TGTGCCAGCGCCCGTGCTGGGGGTGCTTGGGAGACCCAGTACTTC.

This chain links TRBV24-1 with TRBJ2-1; 7 nucleotides match TRBD1. The V gene end was trimmed by 7 bases and the J gene end by 5 bases; junction bases not matched to a gene: 10. CDR3 size: 15 residues. Germline V lookup: CDR1 KGHDR, CDR2 SFDVKD. This chain's CDR3 is CATSARDSPNNEQFF. CDR3 nucleotide sequence: TGTGCCACCAGCGCCCGGGACAGTCCCAACAATGAGCAGTTCTTC.

The rearrangement uses TRBV3-1 and TRBJ1-1, with 7 bases identical to TRBD1. The trim removed 4 bases at V and 0 bases at J, leaving 5 bases unmatched. The CDR3 length is 15 residues. Per germline, CDR1 LGHDT and CDR2 YNNKEL (reference sequence). The CDR3 loop reads CASSRGQAMNTEAFF. The CDR3 bases are TGTGCCAGCAGCCGAGGACAGGCCATGAACACTGAAGCTTTCTTT.